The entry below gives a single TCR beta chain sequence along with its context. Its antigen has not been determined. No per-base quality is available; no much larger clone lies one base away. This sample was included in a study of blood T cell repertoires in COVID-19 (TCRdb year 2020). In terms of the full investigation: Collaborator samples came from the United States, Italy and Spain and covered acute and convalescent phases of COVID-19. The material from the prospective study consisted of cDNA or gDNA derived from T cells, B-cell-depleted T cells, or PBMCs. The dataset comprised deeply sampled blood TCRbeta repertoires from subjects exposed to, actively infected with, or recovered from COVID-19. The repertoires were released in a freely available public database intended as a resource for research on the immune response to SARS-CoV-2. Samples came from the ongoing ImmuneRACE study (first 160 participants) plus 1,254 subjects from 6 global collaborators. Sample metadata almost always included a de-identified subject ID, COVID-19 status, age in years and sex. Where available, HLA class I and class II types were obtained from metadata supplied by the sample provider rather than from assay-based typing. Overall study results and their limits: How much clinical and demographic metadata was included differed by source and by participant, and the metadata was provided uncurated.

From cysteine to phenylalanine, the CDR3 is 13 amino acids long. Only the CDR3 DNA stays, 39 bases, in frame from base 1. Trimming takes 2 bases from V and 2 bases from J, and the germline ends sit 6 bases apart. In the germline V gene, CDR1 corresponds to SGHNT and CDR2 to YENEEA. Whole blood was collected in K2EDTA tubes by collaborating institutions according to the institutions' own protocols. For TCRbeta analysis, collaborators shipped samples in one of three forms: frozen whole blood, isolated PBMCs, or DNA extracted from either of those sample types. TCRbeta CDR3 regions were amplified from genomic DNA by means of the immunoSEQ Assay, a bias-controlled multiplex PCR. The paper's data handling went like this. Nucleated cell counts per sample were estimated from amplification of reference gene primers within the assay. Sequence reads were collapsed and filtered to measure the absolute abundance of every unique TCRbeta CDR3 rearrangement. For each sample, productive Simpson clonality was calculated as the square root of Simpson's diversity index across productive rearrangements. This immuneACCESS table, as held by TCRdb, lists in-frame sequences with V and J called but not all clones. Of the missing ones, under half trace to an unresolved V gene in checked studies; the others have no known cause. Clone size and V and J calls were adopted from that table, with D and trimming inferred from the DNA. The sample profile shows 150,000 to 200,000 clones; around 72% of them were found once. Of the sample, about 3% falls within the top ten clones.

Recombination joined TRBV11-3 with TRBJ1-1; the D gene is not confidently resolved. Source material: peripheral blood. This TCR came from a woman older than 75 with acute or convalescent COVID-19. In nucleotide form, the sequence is TGTGCCAGCAGCTTATCAGGTAACACTGAAGCTTTCTTT. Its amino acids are CASSLSGNTEAFF.